What follows are 8 T cell receptor beta chains derived from one specimen sequenced in a study of response to subunit inactivated influenza vaccine. TCRdb fed the RT-PCR reads into MiXCR, producing one record per CDR3 protein. The sample lists about 570,000 distinct CDR3 sequences; about 11% were seen once. Another study also made use of these data, one on T cells expressing NK-cell markers. Per that study: It was by 5'RACE template switching with UMIs that TCR beta cDNA was made.

Material: PBMCs from blood, obtained on the day of vaccination. Receptors were obtained from a man aged 50 to 59 who received an inactivated influenza vaccine.

V gene TRBV7-8 combines with J gene TRBJ1-1; TRBD1 is a possible D gene (5 bases). The CDR3 consists of 14 residues. Germline V gene data show CDR1 as SGHVS and CDR2 as FQNEAQ. Deletions cut 4 bases from V and 6 bases from J, with 15 bases between. DNA of the CDR3: TGTGCCAGCAGCTCGGGGGTAAGGGTCCCTGAAGCTTTCTTT. Amino acids: CASSSGVRVPEAFF.

This clonotype has ten or more counts. CDR3 coding DNA: TGTGCCAGCAGTTACGAATTCTTCGGACAGACGGAGCTGTTTTTT. It translates to CASSYEFFGQTELFF. The chain employs TRBV6-5 and TRBJ2-2; a weak D match, TRBD1 (6 bases). Germline V gives CDR1 MNHEY, CDR2 SVGAGI. The CDR3 extends over 15 amino acids. V was clipped by 2 bases and J by 10 bases, with 17 bases between them.

The V call is TRBV24-1, the J call TRBJ2-3; the match to TRBD1 covers 7 bases. Trimming cost V 12 bases and J 0 bases; bases outside gene matches: 5. This CDR3 comprises 13 residues. The germline CDR1 and CDR2 sequences are KGHDR and SFDVKD. The CDR3, as DNA: TGTGCCTCACAGGGGACAAGCACAGATACGCAGTATTTT. Its protein is CASQGTSTDTQYF.

V is TRBV20-1 and J is TRBJ2-7; D call uncertain. The CDR3 is 14 amino acids. Germline V gene data show CDR1 as DFQATT and CDR2 as SNEGSKA (reference sequence). The V end was cut by 3 bases, the J end by 2 bases, with 14 bases between. CDR3 loop: CSASPGGGTYEQYF. Here the CDR3 DNA reads TGCAGTGCTAGCCCCGGTGGCGGAACCTACGAGCAGTACTTC.

This clonotype was seen only a few times. The CDR3 bases are TGTGCCAGTAGTAGATGGAACAGCAATCAGCCCCAGCATTTT. This gives the protein CASSRWNSNQPQHF. The chain links TRBV19 to TRBJ1-5; D is unclear. The germline V and J ends were trimmed by 4 bases and 1 base, with 8 bases remaining between them. The germline V gene encodes CDR1 LNHDA and CDR2 SQIVND (reference sequence). The length of the CDR3 is 14 residues.

The V call is TRBV27, the J call TRBJ2-7, with 8 nucleotides matching TRBD2. The V segment lost 9 bases and the J segment 5 bases; nucleotides outside the gene matches: 6. CDR1 and CDR2 from the germline V gene are MNHEY and SMNVEV (reference sequence). This CDR3 has 12 amino acids. The CDR3 sequence: CASSAGGDEQYF. Written as DNA, the CDR3 is TGTGCCAGTTCGGCGGGAGGCGACGAGCAGTACTTC.

The chain uses TRBV5-1 and TRBJ2-7; 7 bases are shared with TRBD2. This CDR3 has 15 residues. The V gene's germline CDR1 is SGHRS and CDR2 YFSETQ. J lost 5 bases, V lost 4 bases, and 12 bases had no gene match. The DNA of the CDR3 is TGCGCCAGCAGCCCGGTGACCCTTGCGGGGGACGAGCAGTACTTC. Translated, it gives CASSPVTLAGDEQYF. The variable domain in full, completed from reference TRBV5-1 and TRBJ2-7, reads KAGVTQTPRYLIKTRGQQVTLSCSPISGHRSVSWYQQTPGQGLQFLFEYFSETQRNKGNFPGRFSGRQFSNSRSEMNVSTLELGDSALYLCASSPVTLAGDEQYFGPGTRLTVT.

This clonotype was seen more than once but under ten times. The chain couples TRBV12-3 or TRBV12-4 to TRBJ2-7, with 8 positions matching TRBD1. There are 15 residues in the CDR3. Trimming at V came to 2 bases and at J to 3 bases, leaving 6 bases not matched to a gene. CDR3 nucleotide sequence: TGTGCCAGCAGTTTACGGCAGGGGGCGCACTACGAGCAGTACTTC. Protein sequence: CASSLRQGAHYEQYF.